This T cell receptor (beta chain) was captured by sequencing in a study of T cells expressing NK-cell markers. From its re-call of the 5' RACE reads, TCRdb lists each CDR3 protein once, without DNA. This sample contains about 160,000 distinct CDR3 sequences. The CDR3 extends over 17 amino acids. Germline V gene sequence: CDR1 SGHVS, CDR2 FNYEAQ. The chain is built from TRBV7-6 and TRBJ2-1; there is no DNA to check the TCRdb D call of TRBD1. The receptor was derived from a man aged 18-70 years in good health. Sequencing used blood T cells: a sorted CD56 or NKG2C T cell subset, CD4+ or CD8+ T cells, or bulk PBMC T cells (not recorded which). The CDR3 region is CASSNRDSISSYNEQFF.